The clone carrying this T cell receptor (beta chain) is a singleton in its sample. What it binds is unknown. 13 Jbeta primers and 60 Vbeta primers were used for the PCR. Some clones are missing from TCRdb's copy, which holds only in-frame ones; the method was immunoSEQ multiplex PCR. The data show about 150,000 clones, around 75% seen once. This sample is part of a study of cytomegalovirus exposure and HLA in healthy donors. Study as a whole: The study placed over 65% of its roughly 410 genotyped donors in the Caucasian-associated ancestry cluster.

General study points: Later analysis demonstrated an association between a missense DCLRE1C variant and TCR beta V- and J-gene trimming. A later analysis reportedly found fewer N-insertions in an Asian-associated ancestry cluster than the roughly 670-donor mean.

The specimen sequenced was PBMCs. The sequence derives from a man between 18 and 35 years old in good health and CMV-seronegative.

CDR3 nucleotide sequence: TGTGCCAGCAGCTCGGGACGGGGGGTTAATGAAAAACTGTTTTTT. Protein: CASSSGRGVNEKLFF. The V gene is TRBV7-8, the J gene TRBJ1-4; D possibly corresponds to TRBD1 (5 bases). The CDR3 contains 15 residues. Germline loops: CDR1 SGHVS, CDR2 FQNEAQ. The ends were cut back, 4 bases at V and 4 bases at J, with 13 bases in the middle.